This passage covers 16 T cell receptor beta chains from one sample sequenced in a study of blood T cell repertoires in COVID-19. The method was immunoSEQ multiplex PCR; TCRdb's version includes in-frame clones alone and lacks a portion of them. The table lists about 210,000 clones, over 75% of them singletons, with more than 7% in the top ten. Sequenced sample: PBMCs or T cells enriched from blood (not recorded which). These receptors all come from a man aged 30 to 39 in a cohort exposed to, infected with or recovered from COVID-19 (not recorded which).

The chain has TRBV9 and TRBJ2-7; D gene uncertain. Germline assignment: CDR1 SGDLS and CDR2 YYNGEE. V was pared by 2 bases and J by 5 bases, with 11 bases between. CDR3 length equals 13 residues. CDR3 residues: CASSVRLRDEQYF. DNA for the CDR3: TGTGCCAGCAGCGTCCGTCTTCGGGACGAGCAGTACTTC.

This clone was detected a few times. The chain combines TRBV5-1 with TRBJ2-2, with TRBD2 matching 8 bases. The germline V gene has CDR1 SGHRS and CDR2 YFSETQ. This CDR3 spans 15 amino acids. The junction had 8 bases not matched to a gene; V was cut back by 7 bases and J by 3 bases. CDR3 coding DNA: TGCGCCAGCCGATCGGGGGGGCAGTACACCGGGGAGCTGTTTTTT. Translated: CASRSGGQYTGELFF.

The chain combines TRBV19 with TRBJ2-5, with 11 bases fitting TRBD2. V was pared by 5 bases and J by 5 bases, with 10 bases of the junction left unmatched. The CDR3 covers 16 residues. CDR1 is LNHDA, CDR2 SQIVND, per germline (reference sequence). The CDR3: CASSYGTSGKEETQYF. The CDR3 DNA sequence: TGTGCCAGTAGTTACGGGACTAGCGGAAAGGAGGAGACCCAGTACTTC.

V usage is TRBV6-5 and J usage is TRBJ1-6; no reliable D call. The V gene's germline CDR1 is MNHEY and CDR2 SVGAGI. V lost 4 bases, J lost 1 base, and 5 bases lay in between. The CDR3 loop spans 14 amino acids. CDR3 protein: CASSFMSYNSPLHF. The DNA of the CDR3 is TGTGCCAGCAGTTTTATGTCCTATAATTCACCCCTCCACTTT.

This clone was seen only a few times. The V and J genes are TRBV11-3 and TRBJ2-1; 8 bases align to TRBD2. The germline gives CDR1 SGHNT, CDR2 YENEEA. This CDR3 has 15 residues. J gave up 7 bases and V 5 bases, and 10 bases lay outside the gene matches. The CDR3, as DNA: TGTGCCAGCAGCCCGGGACTAGTCAGAGTGAATGAGCAGTTCTTC. Protein: CASSPGLVRVNEQFF.

This sequence joins TRBV23-1 and TRBJ1-4; tentatively, D is TRBD1 (5 bases). TRBV23-1 is noted as an ORF with a role that remains uncertain. There are 16 residues in the CDR3. Trimming took 7 bases from V and 0 from J, leaving 15 bases between them. DNA for the CDR3: TGCGCCAGCAATAACCTTCAGACAGCAACTAATGAAAAACTGTTTTTT. It specifies CASNNLQTATNEKLFF.

The chain combines TRBV5-1 with TRBJ2-2, with TRBD2 matching over 15 bases. The V and J ends lost 4 bases and 5 bases, in that order; junction bases with no gene match: 12. This CDR3 has 19 amino acids. Per germline, CDR1 SGHRS and CDR2 YFSETQ. The chain's CDR3 is CASSRGLAGGNFFTGELFF. CDR3 sequence (DNA): TGCGCCAGCAGCCGCGGACTAGCGGGAGGGAACTTCTTTACCGGGGAGCTGTTTTTT.

V usage is TRBV3-1 (or the pseudogene TRBV3-2) and J usage is TRBJ1-2, with D maybe TRBD1 (6 bases). V was shortened by 4 bases and J by 5 bases, with 11 bases between the two germline ends. CDR3 length: 13 amino acids. Germline V gene data show CDR1 as LGHDT and CDR2 as YNNKEL (reference sequence). This CDR3 reads CASSRRGGYGYTF. CDR3 DNA sequence: TGTGCCAGCAGCCGGCGAGGGGGATATGGCTACACCTTC.

The V gene is TRBV25-1, the J gene TRBJ2-1, with TRBD2 matching 8 bases. Per germline, CDR1 MGHDK and CDR2 SYGVNS. The junction had 12 bases not matched to a gene; V was cut back by 4 bases and J by 7 bases. The CDR3 spans 16 residues. The chain's CDR3 is CASSAFTGLVGNEQFF. The CDR3 bases are TGTGCCAGCAGTGCATTTACGGGACTAGTAGGGAATGAGCAGTTCTTC.

The chain recombines TRBV29-1 with TRBJ1-2, with D uncertain. The CDR3 is made up of 12 amino acids. The V end was cut by 3 bases, the J end by 6 bases, with 11 bases between. CDR1 and CDR2 from the germline V gene are SQVTM and ANQGSEA. CDR3: CSVEATYNGYTF. CDR3 in DNA: TGCAGCGTTGAGGCCACGTATAATGGCTACACCTTC.

The chain carries TRBV20-1 and TRBJ1-1, with D perhaps matching TRBD1 (5 bases). V lost 3 bases and J 12 bases, leaving 14 bases between the germline ends. CDR1 and CDR2 from the germline V gene are DFQATT and SNEGSKA (reference sequence). The CDR3 contains 11 residues. CDR3 DNA: TGCAGTGCTAGTCGGGGGGGGATAACTTTCTTT. Translation gives CSASRGGITFF.

The chain combines TRBV27 with TRBJ2-1, with D possibly being TRBD1 (6 bases). Per germline, CDR1 MNHEY and CDR2 SMNVEV (reference sequence). The V gene lost 0 bases and the J gene lost 2 bases, with 11 bases spanning the gap. The CDR3 length is 16 residues. The CDR3, as DNA: TGTGCCAGCAGTTTATCGAGGGGGAATGCCTACAATGAGCAGTTCTTC. The encoded protein is CASSLSRGNAYNEQFF.

The chain has TRBV3-1 (or the pseudogene TRBV3-2) and TRBJ2-4; 9 bases match TRBD2. The V and J ends lost 0 bases and 2 bases, in that order; junction bases with no gene match: 8. From germline, CDR1 is LGHDT and CDR2 YNNKEL (reference sequence). This CDR3 has 18 amino acids. This CDR3 is CASSQEAGGGRTKNIQYF. CDR3 nucleotide sequence: TGTGCCAGCAGCCAAGAAGCGGGGGGCGGGCGGACCAAAAACATTCAGTACTTC.

J is TRBJ2-2 and V is TRBV19, with unresolved D. The CDR3 extends over 14 amino acids. Trimming took off 0 bases at V and 6 bases at J, with 8 bases between the two ends. Germline V lookup: CDR1 LNHDA, CDR2 SQIVND (reference sequence). The CDR3 region has the DNA TGTGCCAGTAGTATAGAAAATTTCGCCGGGGAGCTGTTTTTT. Amino acids: CASSIENFAGELFF.

V gene TRBV9 combines with J gene TRBJ2-1; weak D call: TRBD2 (5 bases). Trimming pared 7 bases from V and 12 bases from J, leaving 14 bases between. CDR3 length: 11 residues. Germline lookup yields CDR1 SGDLS and CDR2 YYNGEE. The CDR3 nucleotides are TGTGCCAGCGCATCACGGGATGGGCAGTTCTTC. Translating gives CASASRDGQFF.

This sequence joins TRBV7-9 and TRBJ2-3, with a weak D call TRBD2 (5 bases). Trimming cost V 8 bases and J 8 bases, with 29 bases left between them. The germline gives CDR1 SEHNR, CDR2 FQNEAQ (reference sequence). The CDR3 contains 17 residues. CDR3 bases: TGTGCCAGCGGACTTCGAAAGACTCTATCACAGATGAGTACGCAGTATTTT. Translated, it gives CASGLRKTLSQMSTQYF.